These 3 T cell receptor beta chains originate from one sample sequenced in a study of CD8 T cells in cerebrospinal fluid in Alzheimer's disease. No DNA is given; TCRdb re-called the 10x single-cell sequencing reads and lists each CDR3 protein once. This sample's table has roughly 500 distinct CDR3 sequences. Source material: cerebrospinal fluid. These receptors all stem from a human donor with Parkinson's disease.

In terms of frequency, this clonotype is medium-sized. V gene TRBV18 combines with J gene TRBJ2-2; TCRdb's D gene call, TRBD2, goes unchecked for lack of DNA. The length of the CDR3 is 18 residues. In germline, CDR1 is KGHSH, CDR2 LQKENI. The chain's CDR3 is CASSPRIAGGPNTGELFF.

This clonotype counts as large by frequency. CDR3 in amino acids: CASSSGLAGGLADTQYF. The J gene is TRBJ2-3, the V gene TRBV12-3 or TRBV12-4; TCRdb proposes TRBD2, but this gene call is untestable without DNA. The CDR3 sequence is 17 residues long.

This clonotype is deemed large by its frequency. V gene TRBV2 combines with J gene TRBJ2-7. Germline lookup yields CDR1 SNHLY and CDR2 FYNNEI. The length of the CDR3 is 11 residues. This chain's CDR3 is CACAAVYEQYF.